This TCR beta chain was retrieved from a study of T cells in Graves' hyperthyroidism and ophthalmopathy. It was RNA transcripts that yielded the amplified TCR beta CDR3 regions. When the TCR CDR3 underwent first-round RT-PCR, the HTBI primer set was used. TCRdb processed the multiplex PCR reads anew with MiXCR; each CDR3 protein has one entry. Of around 560,000 distinct CDR3 sequences in the sample, about a sixth were seen once. This clonotype was counted ten times or more. Its antigen is unidentified. Patients aged 18 to 65 had newly diagnosed hyperthyroidism that had lasted under 2 months. PBMCs were collected from an approximately 9.3 ml volume of fresh peripheral blood. V shed 5 bases and J shed 7 bases, with 21 bases lying between them. This CDR3 comprises 15 residues. The germline V gene encodes CDR1 SGHVS and CDR2 FNYEAQ. General study points: Ophthalmopathy was separated from stable hyperthyroidism by a 13 V-J model. The model identified upcoming ophthalmopathy a median approximately seven months ahead of onset.

The source material was blood. This chain joins TRBV7-6 and TRBJ2-7; D is ambiguous. This receptor was obtained from a woman between 18 and 30 years old with Graves' hyperthyroidism. The CDR3 nucleotides are TGTGCCAGCAGCGAGACGGTGGGGAATCCGGAAGAGCAGTACTTC. Translated, it gives CASSETVGNPEEQYF.